A single sample gave rise to the 22 T cell receptor beta chains below, sequenced in a study of blood T cell repertoires in COVID-19. Profiling relied on immunoSEQ multiplex PCR, and the TCRdb table lists in-frame clones only, not all of them. The profile shows a few hundred thousand clones, 88% of them singletons. Sequenced sample: peripheral blood. These receptors came from a woman aged 40 to 55 who had recovered from COVID-19.

The CDR3 DNA follows: TGTGCCAGTAGTATCGGGGGACAGGGGGCGTACGAGCAGTACTTC. Residues: CASSIGGQGAYEQYF. This rearrangement joins TRBV19 to TRBJ2-7; TRBD1 aligns across 12 bases. V gave up 3 bases and J gave up 4 bases; unmatched junction bases: 4. CDR3 length: 15 residues. Germline assignment: CDR1 LNHDA and CDR2 SQIVND (reference sequence).

The chain links TRBV7-6 to TRBJ2-7; 13 positions agree with TRBD2. Per germline, CDR1 SGHVS and CDR2 FNYEAQ. The V gene end was trimmed by 4 bases and the J gene end by 12 bases; junction bases not matched to a gene: 15. This CDR3 has 16 residues. DNA of the CDR3: TGTGCCAGCAGCTCGATCGGACTAGCGGGAGCCCAGGGGTGGTACTTC. This translates into CASSSIGLAGAQGWYF.

The V call is TRBV6-2 or TRBV6-3, the J call TRBJ1-1; D may be TRBD1 (5 bases). Per germline, CDR1 MNHEY and CDR2 SVGEGT. The V gene lost 6 bases and the J gene lost 0 bases, with 11 bases spanning the gap. This CDR3 has 14 amino acids. The CDR3 sequence is CASSPGGVNTEAFF. The CDR3 DNA reads as TGTGCCAGCAGCCCCGGGGGGGTGAACACTGAAGCTTTCTTT.

As concerns this clone: Other DNA sequences in this sample translate to the same CDR3. This chain joins TRBV7-9 and TRBJ1-2; D may be TRBD1 (5 bases). The CDR3 spans 11 residues. The germline V and J ends were trimmed by 5 bases and 8 bases, with 9 bases remaining between them. Germline V gene data show CDR1 as SEHNR and CDR2 as FQNEAQ (reference sequence). CDR3 protein: CASSPGYGYTF. The CDR3 bases are TGTGCCAGCAGCCCAGGGTACGGCTACACCTTC.

The rearrangement links TRBV4-1 to TRBJ1-1, with D possibly matching TRBD1 (5 bases). The germline gives CDR1 MGHRA, CDR2 YSYEKL. The CDR3 totals 14 residues. V shed 6 bases and J shed 4 bases, with 15 bases lying between them. CDR3 in DNA: TGCGCCAGCAGTCAGACCAGGGAGGGCACTGAAGCTTTCTTT. Its protein is CASSQTREGTEAFF.

This sequence joins TRBV9 and TRBJ2-5; a weak D match, TRBD2 (7 bases). CDR1 and CDR2 from the germline V gene are SGDLS and YYNGEE. The CDR3 totals 16 residues. The V gene lost 0 bases and the J gene lost 4 bases, with 16 bases spanning the gap. This CDR3 reads CASSVGVGGGGETQYF. CDR3 DNA: TGTGCCAGCAGCGTAGGGGTAGGGGGAGGGGGAGAGACCCAGTACTTC.

This sequence joins TRBV3-1 (or the pseudogene TRBV3-2) and TRBJ2-1, with 7 bases aligning to TRBD2. V shed 1 base and J 7 bases; nucleotides not matched to a gene: 19. Germline V lookup: CDR1 LGHDT, CDR2 YNNKEL (reference sequence). The CDR3 extends over 19 amino acids. The CDR3: CASSQGRASGTPLENEQFF. For the CDR3, the DNA is TGTGCCAGCAGCCAAGGGCGGGCTAGCGGAACCCCTTTAGAAAATGAGCAGTTCTTC.

V usage is TRBV7-9 and J usage is TRBJ2-1, with TRBD2 identical over 8 bases. Unmatched junction bases numbered 9, after V lost 8 bases and J lost 12 bases. CDR3 size: 12 residues. In germline, CDR1 is SEHNR, CDR2 FQNEAQ (reference sequence). The CDR3, as DNA: TGTGCCAGCCTAAGGCGGGAGGCCGGGCAGTTCTTC. It specifies CASLRREAGQFF.

The chain joins TRBV7-9 to TRBJ2-6; tentative D call: TRBD1 (6 bases). The V end was cut by 4 bases, the J end by 13 bases, with 20 bases between. The germline gives CDR1 SEHNR, CDR2 FQNEAQ (reference sequence). The CDR3 length is 15 residues. The DNA for the CDR3 is TGTGCCAGCAGCTCCGGGGACAACATAGGCAGAGTCCTGACTTTC. Translation gives CASSSGDNIGRVLTF.

The chain employs TRBV7-9 and TRBJ2-5; 9 positions agree with TRBD1. The length of the CDR3 is 17 residues. Losses at the gene ends were 5 bases for V and 5 bases for J; bases not matched to a gene: 15. Germline CDR1 is SEHNR and CDR2 is FQNEAQ (reference sequence). CDR3 nucleotide sequence: TGTGCCAGCAGCCCCAAGGGCACCGGGACAGGGCCTGAGACCCAGTACTTC. The encoded protein is CASSPKGTGTGPETQYF.

CDR3: CASSIGPGREQYV. Here the CDR3 DNA reads TGTGCCAGCAGCATAGGTCCAGGGCGGGAGCAGTACGTC. The chain couples TRBV7-2 to TRBJ2-7; perhaps TRBD1 as D (5 bases). V gave up 5 bases and J gave up 7 bases, with 15 bases separating them. CDR3 length equals 13 residues. Per the germline V gene, CDR1 is SGHTA and CDR2 is FQGNSA.

The CDR3 here is CASSFGTGNMNTEAFF. DNA of the CDR3: TGTGCCAGCAGCTTTGGTACAGGGAACATGAACACTGAAGCTTTCTTT. This chain uses TRBV5-8 with TRBJ1-1; possibly TRBD1 for D (6 bases). Germline V gene data show CDR1 as SGHTS and CDR2 as YDEGEE. This CDR3 has 16 amino acids. V dropped 2 bases and J dropped 0 bases, with 14 bases sitting between them.

V usage is TRBV4-3 and J usage is TRBJ2-7, with D unresolved. Germline loops: CDR1 LGHNA, CDR2 YSLEER. V lost 1 base and J 6 bases, leaving 10 bases between the germline ends. This CDR3 is built from 13 residues. The CDR3 DNA reads as TGCGCCAGCAGCCAAGTCGACGGGTCCGAGCAGTACTTC. This translates into CASSQVDGSEQYF.

The chain has TRBV19 and TRBJ1-2; 10 nucleotides line up with TRBD1. After removal of 5 bases from V and 4 bases from J, the junction contained 4 bases not matched to a gene. The CDR3 runs to 14 residues. The germline gives CDR1 LNHDA, CDR2 SQIVND (reference sequence). This CDR3 is CASSPDRGSYGYTF. The CDR3 DNA follows: TGTGCCAGTAGTCCGGACAGGGGGAGCTATGGCTACACCTTC. The whole variable domain, filled in from reference TRBV19 and TRBJ1-2, reads DGGITQSPKYLFRKEGQNVTLSCEQNLNHDAMYWYRQDPGQGLRLIYYSQIVNDFQKGDIAEGYSVSREKKESFPLTVTSAQKNPTAFYLCASSPDRGSYGYTFGSGTRLTVV.

This clone was counted a single time. The chain couples TRBV27 to TRBJ2-3; D not resolved. The V and J ends lost 0 bases and 2 bases respectively, with 15 bases between them. CDR1 is MNHEY, CDR2 SMNVEV, per germline (reference sequence). The CDR3 loop spans 17 amino acids. The CDR3 DNA reads TGTGCCAGCAGTTTATCCCCACAGACCCCATACACAGATACGCAGTATTTT. Its protein product is CASSLSPQTPYTDTQYF.

This chain joins TRBV14 and TRBJ2-1; 7 positions match TRBD2. The V gene's germline CDR1 is SGHDN and CDR2 FVKESK. V was pared by 4 bases and J by 9 bases, with 15 bases of the junction left unmatched. The CDR3 sequence is 16 residues long. CDR3 residues: CASSPPPDGRIREQFF. In DNA form, the CDR3 reads TGTGCCAGCAGCCCCCCTCCGGACGGGAGGATCCGTGAGCAGTTCTTC.

The CDR3 region has the DNA TGTGCCAGCAGCGTAGGGGGGCGGGAGAACCAAGAGACCCAGTACTTC. Protein sequence: CASSVGGRENQETQYF. This chain links TRBV9 with TRBJ2-5, with D perhaps matching TRBD2 (7 bases). Trimming pared 0 bases from V and 0 bases from J, leaving 12 bases between. The CDR3 length is 16 residues. Germline V gene sequence: CDR1 SGDLS, CDR2 YYNGEE.

This chain joins TRBV9 and TRBJ2-7; 13 bases line up with TRBD2. CDR1 is SGDLS and CDR2 is YYNGEE in the germline V gene. J gave up 4 bases and V 4 bases, and 8 bases lay outside the gene matches. The length of the CDR3 is 16 residues. The CDR3 DNA follows: TGTGCCAGCAGCCCCCTTCGGACTAGCGGGAGTTACGAGCAGTACTTC. Its translation: CASSPLRTSGSYEQYF.

This clone has more than one count but fewer than ten. This chain joins TRBV3-1 (or the pseudogene TRBV3-2) and TRBJ1-2; TRBD1 is a possible D gene (6 bases). Germline V CDR1 and CDR2: LGHDT, YNNKEL (reference sequence). Trimming stripped 0 bases from V and 3 bases from J, with 14 bases between. The CDR3 has 16 amino acids. CDR3 sequence (DNA): TGTGCCAGCAGCCAAGAGCGTCTAGGGGGTGACTATGGCTACACCTTC. Translating gives CASSQERLGGDYGYTF.

The rearrangement joins TRBV10-3 to TRBJ2-2; weak D call: TRBD2 (7 bases). V was trimmed by 0 bases and J by 4 bases, leaving 15 bases between them. CDR1 and CDR2 from the germline V gene are ENHRY and SYGVKD. The CDR3 has 17 residues. The CDR3, as DNA: TGTGCCATCAGTGAGTCGCCTAGCGGAGGGGGCACCGGGGAGCTGTTTTTT. This translates into CAISESPSGGGTGELFF.

The V call is TRBV11-2, the J call TRBJ2-1; 8 bases match TRBD2. V gave up 1 base and J gave up 2 bases; unmatched junction bases: 10. The CDR3 spans 18 residues. The germline CDR1 and CDR2 sequences are SGHAT and FQNNGV. CDR3 nucleotide sequence: TGTGCCAGCAGCTTAGCGGGGGTAGCGGGAATAACCTACAATGAGCAGTTCTTC. Translated: CASSLAGVAGITYNEQFF.

The chain links TRBV2 to TRBJ2-5; 10 bases line up with TRBD2. This CDR3 has 15 amino acids. Per the germline V gene, CDR1 is SNHLY and CDR2 is FYNNEI. V lost 6 bases to trimming and J lost 1 base; unmatched junction nucleotides: 5. The CDR3 DNA sequence: TGTGCCAGCAGCCCGACTAGCGGGCCCCAAGAGACCCAGTACTTC. Its protein product is CASSPTSGPQETQYF.